This TCR beta chain was identified during a study of control samples from healthy donors and cancer patients. Sequenced by immunoSEQ multiplex PCR; TCRdb stores in-frame clones only, minus some. Here the sample spans about 120,000 clones, roughly 89% being singletons. CDR1 is SGDLS and CDR2 is YYNGEE in the germline V gene. The CDR3 runs 15 residues. Trimming stripped 3 bases from V and 4 bases from J, with 13 bases between. Sequences were obtained from blood. V is TRBV9 and J is TRBJ1-4, with D tentatively TRBD1 (6 bases). The clonotype was recovered from a man aged 18 to 29 in good health. For the CDR3, the DNA is TGTGCCAGCAGCGGCAGGGGTTGGGGTAATGAAAAACTGTTTTTT. This sequence encodes CASSGRGWGNEKLFF.